This T cell receptor beta chain was found in a study of early T cells in non-severe SARS-CoV-2 infection. This clonotype showed up just a few times. Germline assignment: CDR1 ENHRY and CDR2 SYGVKD. This CDR3 has 15 residues. Between the trimmed V and J ends, which lost 2 bases and 1 base, there was a span of 11 bases. TCRdb recomputed calls from the 5' RACE reads with MiXCR, one row per CDR3 protein. Of around 56,000 distinct CDR3 sequences listed, roughly 7.1% are singletons. The sample here was whole blood, taken at baseline. This clonotype originated in an adult who was a healthcare worker with PCR-confirmed SARS-CoV-2 infection or an uninfected control (not recorded which). The chain links TRBV10-3 to TRBJ2-5; no firm D call. The CDR3 protein is CAISEKAGPQETQYF. DNA of the CDR3: TGTGCCATCAGTGAGAAGGCAGGCCCCCAAGAGACCCAGTACTTC.